These T cell receptor beta chains were read from a single sample in a study of cytomegalovirus exposure and HLA in healthy donors. Assay: immunoSEQ multiplex PCR; the TCRdb copy retains only in-frame clones and omits some. The data contain about 180,000 clones, under 85% of them seen just once; the ten biggest clones take up over 2%. The sequenced sample consisted of PBMCs. The receptors shown here come from a human donor in good health. CDR3s include the opening cysteine and the closing phenylalanine or tryptophan. A D gene is named only where the DNA matches it firmly. Expanded clones get a size class; other rows say once, few or many, or leave the size out.

CDR3nt	CDR3aa	j_gene	d_gene	abundance	v_gene
TGTGCCAGCAGCTCCCCCCGGACAGGGGCCTACGAGCAGTACTTC	CASSSPRTGAYEQYF	TRBJ2-7	TRBD1	NA	TRBV5-4
TGTGCCAGCAGCAAAGCCCGGGACCCCAGGGTTAGCGGTGAGCAGTTCTTC	CASSKARDPRVSGEQFF	TRBJ2-1	NA	NA	TRBV21-1
TGTGCCAGCAGTCACCCGACAGGGTCGCAGCCCCAGCATTTT	CASSHPTGSQPQHF	TRBJ1-5	TRBD1	few	TRBV28
TGCAGCGTTTCGTCAGGGGGCGATGGCTACACCTTC	CSVSSGGDGYTF	TRBJ1-2	TRBD1	few	TRBV29-1
TGTGCTAGCAGCCCGCCGGGTTACACCGGGGAGCTGTTTTTT	CASSPPGYTGELFF	TRBJ2-2	NA	NA	TRBV7-7
TGTGCCAGCAGCCGGGACAGGGGGAGAGAGACCCAGTACTTC	CASSRDRGRETQYF	TRBJ2-5	TRBD1	once	TRBV7-2
TGTGCCAGCAGTCCCACGGGACAGGGGGAAGAGACCCAGTACTTC	CASSPTGQGEETQYF	TRBJ2-5	TRBD1	NA	TRBV28
TGTGCTAGTGGTTTGGACAGGGGGGTGAACACTGAAGCTTTCTTT	CASGLDRGVNTEAFF	TRBJ1-1	TRBD1	NA	TRBV12-5
TGTGCCAGCGCGGATTTAGGGACAGTGAGTGGCTACACCTTC	CASADLGTVSGYTF	TRBJ1-2	TRBD1	NA	TRBV9
TGTGCCAGCAGTCCCAGACAGGTTACCTACGAGCAGTACTTC	CASSPRQVTYEQYF	TRBJ2-7	NA	NA	TRBV5-6
TGTGCCAGCAGTGAAGAAACAGTTCTCAACTATGGCTACACCTTC	CASSEETVLNYGYTF	TRBJ1-2	NA	NA	TRBV6-1
TGTGCCACCAGCAGAGGGACTAGCACAGATACGCAGTATTTT	CATSRGTSTDTQYF	TRBJ2-3	NA	NA	TRBV15
TGTGCCAGCAGTCCCCTGACCGGAGCCCAGTACTTC	CASSPLTGAQYF	TRBJ2-5	NA	few	TRBV27
TGCAGCGTTGAGACAGAAGGCGGGGAGCTGTTTTTT	CSVETEGGELFF	TRBJ2-2	NA	few	TRBV29-1
TGTGCCAGCAGCGTAGGGGGGGAGCCAGATACGCAGTATTTT	CASSVGGEPDTQYF	TRBJ2-3	NA	NA	TRBV9
TGTGCCATCAGTGAAGCCAGGGGAGTAGATACGCAGTATTTT	CAISEARGVDTQYF	TRBJ2-3	NA	NA	TRBV10-3
TGTGCCAGCAGCTTGACAGGGGGCAATCAGCCCCAGCATTTT	CASSLTGGNQPQHF	TRBJ1-5	TRBD1	few	TRBV7-9